Each of the 8 T cell receptor beta chains below was sequenced from the same sample in a study of blood T cell repertoires in COVID-19. Clones were sequenced by immunoSEQ multiplex PCR, and TCRdb holds only the in-frame ones, with some missing. Of around 180,000 clones listed, roughly 70% were seen once; the top ten hold around 3%. Sequencing used peripheral blood. These TCRs come from a woman aged 80 or over with acute or convalescent COVID-19.

This clone was detected a few times. The gene calls are TRBV10-3 and TRBJ2-7; 10 nucleotides line up with TRBD2. Trimming cost V 5 bases and J 4 bases; bases outside gene matches: 8. There are 15 residues in the CDR3. CDR1 and CDR2 from the germline V gene are ENHRY and SYGVKD. The CDR3 here is CAISKTSGQSYEQYF. DNA of the CDR3: TGTGCCATCAGTAAGACTAGCGGGCAGAGTTACGAGCAGTACTTC.

This chain joins TRBV30 and TRBJ1-5; D uncertain. The CDR3 covers 16 residues. In germline, CDR1 is GTSNPN, CDR2 SVGIG (reference sequence). Deletions cut 2 bases from V and 2 bases from J, with 16 bases between. This CDR3 reads CAWSPSSWSGNQPQHF. The DNA for the CDR3 is TGTGCCTGGAGTCCCTCAAGTTGGAGTGGCAATCAGCCCCAGCATTTT.

The rearrangement joins TRBV7-2 to TRBJ2-5, with 9 bases that match TRBD1. CDR1 is SGHTA and CDR2 is FQGNSA in the germline V gene. The CDR3 is made up of 16 amino acids. V shed 2 bases, J shed 4 bases, and the junction held 8 bases outside the gene matches. The CDR3, as DNA: TGTGCCAGCAGCTTAACCCGGACAGGGGAACGAGAGACCCAGTACTTC. Protein sequence: CASSLTRTGERETQYF.

The chain links TRBV14 to TRBJ1-1, with D tentatively TRBD1 (5 bases). The CDR3 covers 18 residues. Germline CDR1 SGHDN, CDR2 FVKESK. V lost 3 bases to trimming and J lost 5 bases, with 25 bases between them. The CDR3 DNA sequence: TGTGCCAGCAGCCAGGCCTACCGGGACTCCGCCGGAGGGACTGAAGCTTTCTTT. Translation gives CASSQAYRDSAGGTEAFF.

The chain uses TRBV7-2 and TRBJ2-7; no reliable D call. The CDR3 runs to 15 residues. Germline V gene lookup returns CDR1 SGHTA and CDR2 FQGNSA. Trimming left V 0 bases short and J 2 bases short, with 11 bases between. The CDR3 DNA follows: TGTGCCAGCAGCTTAGCCCCCAGTTCCGCCTACGAGCAGTACTTC. Protein sequence: CASSLAPSSAYEQYF.

The chain combines TRBV9 with TRBJ1-4; D not resolved. V was shortened by 0 bases and J by 4 bases, with 10 bases between the two germline ends. Germline assignment: CDR1 SGDLS and CDR2 YYNGEE. This CDR3 comprises 15 residues. Here the CDR3 reads CASSVGAGFNEKLFF. The CDR3 coding sequence is TGTGCCAGCAGCGTAGGGGCAGGATTTAATGAAAAACTGTTTTTT. Drawing the rest from reference TRBV9 and TRBJ1-4, the complete variable domain is DSGVTQTPKHLITATGQRVTLRCSPRSGDLSVYWYQQSLDQGLQFLIQYYNGEERAKGNILERFSAQQFPDLHSELNLSSLELGDSALYFCASSVGAGFNEKLFFGSGTQLSVL.

The chain links TRBV28 to TRBJ1-3, with a weak D call TRBD1 (5 bases). The ends were cut back, 4 bases at V and 1 base at J, with 8 bases in the middle. Germline V gene data show CDR1 as MDHEN and CDR2 as SYDVKM. The CDR3 covers 14 residues. CDR3 DNA: TGTGCCAGCAGTTCGGGGACTTCTGGAAACACCATATATTTT. This gives the protein CASSSGTSGNTIYF.

Written as DNA, the CDR3 is TGTGCCAGCAGTTTCGACAGGGGGTATGGCTACACCTTC. Its translation is CASSFDRGYGYTF. V gene TRBV6-2 or TRBV6-3 combines with J gene TRBJ1-2; 9 bases agree with TRBD1. The CDR3 runs 13 residues. J lost 5 bases, V lost 4 bases, and 2 bases had no gene match. The V gene's germline CDR1 is MNHEY and CDR2 SVGEGT.